Below, 20 T cell receptor beta chains from the same sample are listed, as sequenced in a study of CD8+ T cells in alopecia areata. The treatment: oral pan-JAK inhibitor, 5-10 mg twice daily. Extracted RNA was reverse transcribed into cDNA, the sequencing template. Assay used: immunoSEQ multiplex PCR; TCRdb lists only in-frame clones, some missing. The data show over 250,000 clones, 50% to 75% seen once. Sequencing was performed on CD4+ T cells sorted from blood, taken around week 53, from a patient treated with tofacitinib. The receptors originated from a human donor with alopecia areata.

This clone was seen just once. A junction boundary mismatches the germline segment, possibly from a read error. This chain uses TRBV7-7 with TRBJ2-5, with a tentative D call TRBD1 (5 bases). Germline assignment: CDR1 SSHAT and CDR2 FNYEAQ (reference sequence). This CDR3 is built from 14 residues. The CDR3 reads CASSLGATQETQYF. For the CDR3, the DNA is TGTGCTAGCAGCTTAGGGGCTACCCAAGAGACCCAGTACTTC.

The genes are TRBV30 and TRBJ2-3; D remains ambiguous. V lost 0 bases and J lost 6, with 7 bases in between. CDR3 length equals 12 residues. Germline CDR1 GTSNPN, CDR2 SVGIG (reference sequence). Written as DNA, the CDR3 is TGTGCCTGGAGTGTACAAGGGGATACGCAGTATTTT. This gives the protein CAWSVQGDTQYF.

J is TRBJ1-2 and V is TRBV30, with a tentative D call TRBD1 (5 bases). The ends were cut back, 2 bases at V and 7 bases at J, with 11 bases in the middle. The CDR3 contains 12 residues. The germline V gene encodes CDR1 GTSNPN and CDR2 SVGIG (reference sequence). DNA for the CDR3: TGTGCCTGGAGTCAACGAGGGACTGGCTACACCTTC. This codes for CAWSQRGTGYTF.

The V gene is TRBV11-2, the J gene TRBJ2-1, with D tentatively TRBD1 (5 bases). Germline V gene lookup returns CDR1 SGHAT and CDR2 FQNNGV. V was pared by 5 bases and J by 0 bases, with 8 bases between. This CDR3 has 14 residues. The CDR3 here is CASSDDSSYNEQFF. In DNA form, the CDR3 reads TGTGCCAGCAGCGACGACAGCTCCTACAATGAGCAGTTCTTC.

This clone was found a few times. This chain uses TRBV29-1 with TRBJ2-1; 8 bases are a match to TRBD2. CDR3 size: 14 residues. CDR1 and CDR2 (germline): SQVTM, ANQGSEA. V lost 4 bases to trimming and J lost 0 bases; unmatched junction nucleotides: 2. The CDR3 protein is CSVASGSSYNEQFF. The DNA for the CDR3 is TGCAGCGTTGCAAGCGGGAGCTCCTACAATGAGCAGTTCTTC.

The gene calls are TRBV7-8 and TRBJ1-5; D might be TRBD1 (6 bases). This CDR3 comprises 15 residues. The germline V gene has CDR1 SGHVS and CDR2 FQNEAQ. The V and J ends lost 3 bases and 5 bases respectively, with 14 bases between them. The DNA of the CDR3 is TGTGCCAGCAGCTTCAGGGGTGGGGGCGATCAGCCCCAGCATTTT. Translation: CASSFRGGGDQPQHF.

About this clone: The germline gene is not matched at one end of the junction; a read error may be the cause. In the same sample, other DNA sequences code for this CDR3. The chain couples TRBV10-3 to TRBJ2-5, with TRBD1 as a possible D gene (6 bases). The germline V gene encodes CDR1 ENHRY and CDR2 SYGVKD. The CDR3 is made up of 14 amino acids. CDR3 sequence: CAISAQGDQETQYF. The CDR3 DNA reads as TGTGCCATCAGTGCACAGGGTGACCAAGAGACTCAGTACTTC.

The sample holds a few counts of this clone. The chain is built from TRBV29-1 and TRBJ2-3; the match to TRBD2 covers 8 bases. Germline values: CDR1 SQVTM, CDR2 ANQGSEA. This CDR3 is 15 amino acids long. With V trimmed by 4 bases and J by 2 bases, 8 bases remained unmatched. The CDR3 protein is CSVAQPRGATDTQYF. The CDR3, as DNA: TGCAGCGTTGCCCAGCCGCGGGGGGCCACAGATACGCAGTATTTT.

This clone was observed a few times. The chain combines TRBV6-5 with TRBJ2-7, with D perhaps matching TRBD1 (6 bases). Germline V gives CDR1 MNHEY, CDR2 SVGAGI. Trimming left V 2 bases short and J 3 bases short, with 17 bases between. The CDR3 is 16 amino acids. The CDR3: CASSYGQSKNRYEQYF. DNA for the CDR3: TGTGCCAGCAGTTACGGACAGTCCAAAAATCGCTACGAGCAGTACTTC.

The sample holds many counts of this clone. This chain links TRBV18 with TRBJ1-2, with a tentative D call TRBD1 (5 bases). The CDR3 covers 12 residues. Germline CDR1 and CDR2: KGHSH and LQKENI. V was clipped by 8 bases and J by 4 bases, with 11 bases between them. The CDR3 loop reads CASPGPGYGYTF. CDR3 DNA: TGTGCCAGCCCGGGGCCAGGCTATGGCTACACCTTC.

The chain combines TRBV10-3 with TRBJ2-3, with D hard to call. This CDR3 spans 13 amino acids. The germline gives CDR1 ENHRY, CDR2 SYGVKD. Trimming removed 10 bases from V and 3 bases from J, with 14 bases in between. CDR3 bases: TGTGCCAGCAGCCAATTGGAGACAGATACGCAGTATTTT. It codes for CASSQLETDTQYF.

For this clone: The junction departs from the called germline gene at one end, perhaps through a read error. The chain joins TRBV7-7 to TRBJ2-7; 9 bases match TRBD1. This CDR3 region has 14 residues. Germline assignment: CDR1 SSHAT and CDR2 FNYEAQ (reference sequence). The chain's CDR3 is CASSPGQGGYEQYF. The CDR3 coding sequence is TGTGCTAGCAGCCCGGGACAGGGTGGCTACGAGCAGTACTTC.

As regards this clone: Other DNA sequences in this specimen translate into the identical CDR3. The CDR3 loop is CSATGNSYEQYF. The CDR3 DNA is TGCAGCGCTACAGGAAACTCCTACGAGCAGTACTTC. V and J are TRBV29-1 and TRBJ2-7; a weak D match, TRBD1 (5 bases). This CDR3 is built from 12 residues. Looked up from germline, CDR1 is SQVTM and CDR2 is ANQGSEA. With 7 bases removed from V and 0 bases from J, the gap between germline ends came to 10 bases.

This clone was detected a few times. The genes are TRBV27 and TRBJ2-3; 10 bases are a match to TRBD2. From germline, CDR1 is MNHEY and CDR2 SMNVEV (reference sequence). The CDR3 contains 15 residues. With 5 bases clipped from V and 6 bases from J, the junction kept 8 bases outside the gene matches. The chain's CDR3 is CASSSRTSGLDTQYF. The DNA for the CDR3 is TGTGCCAGCAGTAGTAGGACTAGCGGTTTGGATACGCAGTATTTT.

A few counts support this clone. J is TRBJ1-2 and V is TRBV6-5, with D perhaps matching TRBD1 (5 bases). The CDR3 loop spans 14 amino acids. Germline CDR1 and CDR2: MNHEY and SVGAGI. With 5 bases removed from V and 2 bases from J, the gap between germline ends came to 12 bases. The CDR3: CASSQTGRNYGYTF. The CDR3 nucleotides read TGTGCCAGCAGTCAAACGGGACGGAACTATGGCTACACCTTC.

The rearrangement links TRBV6-5 to TRBJ1-1; the D is unclear. Germline V gene lookup returns CDR1 MNHEY and CDR2 SVGAGI. V was clipped by 10 bases and J by 0 bases, with 12 bases between them. This CDR3 comprises 13 residues. The CDR3 DNA is TGTGCCATACAACCGACCGTGAACACTGAAGCTTTCTTT. It is translated as CAIQPTVNTEAFF.

CDR3 in amino acids: CSVVRTTTARSEQYF. CDR3 DNA sequence: TGCAGCGTTGTCCGGACGACGACCGCTAGGAGTGAGCAGTACTTC. The rearrangement joins TRBV29-1 to TRBJ2-7, with no clear D. The V gene's germline CDR1 is SQVTM and CDR2 ANQGSEA. V lost 4 bases and J lost 7, with 23 bases in between. The CDR3 runs 15 residues.

The genes are TRBV7-8 and TRBJ2-7; D is possibly TRBD2 (6 bases). The CDR3 runs 14 residues. The germline V and J ends were trimmed by 1 base and 3 bases, with 10 bases remaining between them. Germline V gives CDR1 SGHVS, CDR2 FQNEAQ. Written as DNA, the CDR3 is TGTGCCAGCAGCTTAGATTCGGGGGACTACGAGCAGTACTTC. It specifies CASSLDSGDYEQYF.

CDR3 in DNA: TGTGCCTGGAACGACAGGGGTAATCAGCCCCAGCATTTT. The encoded protein is CAWNDRGNQPQHF. The rearrangement links TRBV30 to TRBJ1-5; 8 bases agree with TRBD1. Trimming at V came to 4 bases and at J to 4 bases, leaving 3 bases not matched to a gene. CDR3 length: 13 amino acids. CDR1 is GTSNPN, CDR2 SVGIG, per germline (reference sequence).

This clone showed up just a few times. The chain couples TRBV6-5 to TRBJ1-2, with a tentative D call TRBD1 (5 bases). The germline gives CDR1 MNHEY, CDR2 SVGAGI. The germline V and J ends were trimmed by 2 bases and 5 bases, with 18 bases remaining between them. CDR3 length: 16 amino acids. CDR3 protein: CASSYQPGALGYGYTF. In nucleotides, the CDR3 is TGTGCCAGCAGTTACCAGCCCGGGGCCCTCGGGTATGGCTACACCTTC.